The 12 T cell receptor beta chains given below trace back to one sample, sequenced in a study of human T cells and chemical hapten exposure (dated by TCRdb to 2020 to 2023). Receptors were amplified or captured by RACE. Sequencing was carried out with a NextSeq 500. TCRdb trimmed the raw reads at Q25, called clones with MiXCR and kept productive beta chains. Entries that share a CDR3 protein sequence are merged under the most common genes and DNA. The sample profile shows 45,000 or so distinct CDR3 sequences; 3.5% to 5% of them were found once. Of the sample, around 5.8% falls within the top ten clones. The time point label, read with the paper, signifies: healthy volunteer bleed at 2 weeks. Total RNA was isolated from unfractionated whole blood collected in Tempus Blood RNA tubes. The sample taken for sequencing was whole blood. All receptors derive from a human donor in good health. Some clones in this sample may be carry-over from other donors' samples.

The table lists this clonotype with a few counts. The V and J genes are TRBV6-2 or TRBV6-3 and TRBJ2-7; 10 nucleotides line up with TRBD1. Germline V CDR1 and CDR2: MNHEY, SVGEGT. Trimming removed 6 bases from V and 5 bases from J; junction bases left unmatched: 10. The length of the CDR3 is 15 residues. CDR3 in DNA: TGTGCCAGCAGCAGAGGGGGGACAGGGGCCCACGAGCAGTACTTC. Its protein is CASSRGGTGAHEQYF.

This clonotype was detected many times. V and J are TRBV7-9 and TRBJ1-5; D perhaps matches TRBD1 (5 bases). The CDR3 runs to 13 residues. The germline V and J ends were trimmed by 7 bases and 7 bases, with 14 bases remaining between them. Germline V gene data show CDR1 as SEHNR and CDR2 as FQNEAQ (reference sequence). CDR3 residues: CASTRGARQPQHF. As DNA, the CDR3 is TGTGCCAGCACCCGAGGGGCGCGGCAGCCCCAGCATTTT.

This clonotype showed up many times. Here the CDR3 DNA reads TGTGCCAGCCAGGATCTGATGAACACTGAAGCTTTCTTT. Encoded protein: CASQDLMNTEAFF. The chain couples TRBV6-1 to TRBJ1-1; D uncertain. Germline V gene sequence: CDR1 MNHNS, CDR2 SASEGT. V dropped 8 bases and J dropped 0 bases, with 10 bases sitting between them. CDR3 length: 13 residues.

This clonotype appeared many times. This chain's CDR3 is CASSLPHSGNTIYF. The CDR3 coding sequence is TGTGCCAGCAGTTTACCGCACTCTGGAAACACCATATATTTT. J is TRBJ1-3 and V is TRBV28, with no clear D. The CDR3 has 14 residues. From germline, CDR1 is MDHEN and CDR2 SYDVKM. Between the trimmed V and J ends, which lost 2 bases and 0 bases, there was a span of 5 bases.

This clonotype was found many times. The chain carries TRBV28 and TRBJ2-3; 10 positions match TRBD2. This CDR3 comprises 15 residues. CDR1 MDHEN and CDR2 SYDVKM come from the germline V gene. Trimming took 2 bases from V and 5 from J; bases not matched to a gene: 4. The CDR3 DNA is TGTGCCAGCAGTTTACAGCGGGGGGGGGTAGATACGCAGTATTTT. Its protein product is CASSLQRGGVDTQYF.

The J gene is TRBJ1-1, the V gene TRBV5-6; 10 bases line up with TRBD1. CDR1 is SGHDT and CDR2 is YYEEEE in the germline V gene. Germline trimming cut 5 bases from V and 0 bases from J; bases unmatched to any gene: 16. The CDR3 totals 19 residues. CDR3 bases: TGTGCCAGCAGTAGGGGACAGGGGCCCGTTGTCTTATTGAACACTGAAGCTTTCTTT. Translation gives CASSRGQGPVVLLNTEAFF.

The sample holds many counts of this clonotype. This chain's CDR3 is CASSPRTEGLTEKLFF. For the CDR3, the DNA is TGTGCCAGCTCACCCCGGACAGAGGGGCTGACGGAAAAACTGTTTTTT. The gene calls are TRBV18 and TRBJ1-4; TRBD1 might be the D (6 bases). The CDR3 covers 16 residues. Germline V lookup: CDR1 KGHSH, CDR2 LQKENI. Trimming cost V 3 bases and J 8 bases, with 19 bases left between them.

This clonotype appeared many times. The chain has TRBV29-1 and TRBJ2-2; D is uncertain. From germline, CDR1 is SQVTM and CDR2 ANQGSEA. The germline V and J ends were trimmed by 6 bases and 0 bases, with 11 bases remaining between them. The CDR3 is 14 residues long. The CDR3 DNA reads as TGCAGCGTGGCTAGTGTCGCGAACACCGGGGAGCTGTTTTTT. Translating gives CSVASVANTGELFF.

This clonotype was seen repeatedly, ten times or more. The genes are TRBV12-3 or TRBV12-4 and TRBJ2-7; TRBD1 might be the D (6 bases). The CDR3 covers 15 residues. Deletions cut 2 bases from V and 0 bases from J, with 11 bases between. In DNA, the CDR3 is TGTGCCAGCAGTTTATGGGACAAAAACTCCTACGAGCAGTACTTC. The encoded protein is CASSLWDKNSYEQYF.

This clonotype came up many times. This chain links TRBV7-2 with TRBJ1-5; possibly TRBD1 for D (5 bases). The CDR3 is 16 residues long. Looked up from germline, CDR1 is SGHTA and CDR2 is FQGNSA. Trimming left V 6 bases short and J 3 bases short, with 18 bases between. The CDR3 DNA is TGTGCCAGCAGGCAACTTGGGACGGATTTCAATCAGCCCCAGCATTTT. This sequence encodes CASRQLGTDFNQPQHF.

In this sample, this clonotype turned up many times. V and J are TRBV29-1 and TRBJ2-1; weak D call: TRBD2 (5 bases). Germline V gene data show CDR1 as SQVTM and CDR2 as ANQGSEA. This CDR3 spans 12 amino acids. Trimming left V 4 bases short and J 12 bases short, with 16 bases between. CDR3 DNA sequence: TGCAGCGTTGGAGGACTTGTCTCGGGGCAGTTCTTC. It yields the protein CSVGGLVSGQFF.

This clonotype was seen repeatedly, ten times or more. The V gene is TRBV25-1, the J gene TRBJ2-7; 7 bases agree with TRBD1. The CDR3 is 17 amino acids. The V segment lost 0 bases and the J segment 3 bases; nucleotides outside the gene matches: 11. CDR1 and CDR2 from the germline V gene are MGHDK and SYGVNS. The CDR3: CASSEYPRGGKDYEQYF. The CDR3 coding sequence is TGTGCCAGCAGTGAATACCCCCGAGGGGGCAAGGACTACGAGCAGTACTTC.